This T cell receptor (beta chain) emerged from a study of blood T cell repertoires in COVID-19. Study summary: T cells, B-cell-depleted T cells, or PBMCs supplied cDNA or gDNA.

In the original processing: Amplification from reference gene primers served as the basis for estimated nucleated cell counts. This table comes from immunoSEQ multiplex PCR, and its TCRdb copy is limited to in-frame clones, with some not included. That table furnishes V, J and clone size, whereas the DNA furnished D and trimming. The repertoire has fewer than 60,000 clones, around 80% of them found once; the top ten carry about 25%. The receptor was derived from a man between 65 and 85 years old with acute or convalescent COVID-19. Material for sequencing was peripheral blood.

This CDR3 reads CASSEGLSSSYEQYF. In DNA, the CDR3 is TGTGCCAGCAGCGAGGGACTCTCGAGCTCCTACGAGCAGTACTTC. The chain carries TRBV9 and TRBJ2-7; D might be TRBD2 (6 bases). Between the trimmed V and J ends, which lost 3 bases and 0 bases, there was a span of 13 bases. From germline, CDR1 is SGDLS and CDR2 YYNGEE. The CDR3 loop spans 15 amino acids.